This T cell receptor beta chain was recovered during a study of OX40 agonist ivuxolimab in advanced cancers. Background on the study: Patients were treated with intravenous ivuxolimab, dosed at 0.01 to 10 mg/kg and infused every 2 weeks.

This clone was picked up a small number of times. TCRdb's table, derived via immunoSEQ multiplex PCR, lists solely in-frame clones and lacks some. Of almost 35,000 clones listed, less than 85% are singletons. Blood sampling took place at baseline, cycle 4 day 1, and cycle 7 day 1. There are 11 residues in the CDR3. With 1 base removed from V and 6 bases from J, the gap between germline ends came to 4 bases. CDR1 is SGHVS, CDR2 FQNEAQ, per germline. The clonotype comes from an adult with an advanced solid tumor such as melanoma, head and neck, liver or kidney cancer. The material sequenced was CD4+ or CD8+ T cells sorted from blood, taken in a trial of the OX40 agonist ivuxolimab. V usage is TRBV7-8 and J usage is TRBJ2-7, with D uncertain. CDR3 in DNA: TGTGCCAGCAGCTTAGGAATCGAGCAGTACTTC. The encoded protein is CASSLGIEQYF.